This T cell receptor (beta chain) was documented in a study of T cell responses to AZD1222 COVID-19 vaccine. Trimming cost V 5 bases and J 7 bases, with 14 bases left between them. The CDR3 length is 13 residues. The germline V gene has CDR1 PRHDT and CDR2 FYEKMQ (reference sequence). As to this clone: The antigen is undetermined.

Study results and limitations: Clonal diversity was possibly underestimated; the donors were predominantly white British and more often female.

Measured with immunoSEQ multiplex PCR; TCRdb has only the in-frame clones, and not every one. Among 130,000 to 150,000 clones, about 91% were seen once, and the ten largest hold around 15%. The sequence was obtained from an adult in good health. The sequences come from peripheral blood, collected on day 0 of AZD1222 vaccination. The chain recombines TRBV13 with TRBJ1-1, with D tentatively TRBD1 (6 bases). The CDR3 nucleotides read TGTGCCAGCAGCCTAAGGACAGACAGTGAAGCTTTCTTT. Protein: CASSLRTDSEAFF.